This T cell receptor beta chain was sequenced for a study of T cells after yellow fever vaccination. Study details: Fractions containing few cells were prepared with SMART-Seq v4 Ultra Low Input. Study conclusions and caveats: Abundant bulk-population clonotypes could contaminate the FACS-sorted repertoires. The secondary T-cell response peaked on day 5, not day 15, but was weaker.

With regard to this clonotype: Antigen unknown.

Template switching by 5'RACE produced TCR cDNA, adding a universal primer site and UMIs. Using its own MiXCR run on the 5' RACE reads, TCRdb lists one record per CDR3 protein. The table includes about 230,000 distinct CDR3 sequences, approximately 6.3% detected once. This TCR was sampled from a man aged 25-40 years who received the YFV17D yellow fever vaccine. Sequencing used CD4+ T cells sorted from PBMCs, obtained on the day of the yellow fever booster vaccination.

CDR3 amino acids: CASSPGTSVNEQFF. In DNA, the CDR3 is TGTGCCAGCAGCCCCGGGACTAGCGTCAATGAGCAGTTCTTC. The rearrangement joins TRBV7-2 to TRBJ2-1; 10 positions match TRBD2. The J segment lost 6 bases and the V segment lost 5 bases, leaving 4 bases of the junction unmatched. The CDR3 contains 14 residues. Germline V gene lookup returns CDR1 SGHTA and CDR2 FQGNSA.